Sequencing of this T cell receptor beta chain was carried out in a study of pediatric ulcerative colitis. One to two pinch biopsies were taken from the rectum during colonoscopy. Sequencing was at survey level. Assay used: immunoSEQ multiplex PCR; TCRdb lists only in-frame clones, some missing. The sample lists about 35,000 clones; roughly 81% were seen once. CDR3 length equals 12 residues. CDR1 and CDR2 (germline): SEHNR, FQNEAQ (reference sequence). After removal of 4 bases from V and 4 bases from J, the junction contained 0 bases not matched to a gene. This chain uses TRBV7-9 with TRBJ2-5, with 7 nucleotides matching TRBD2. Sequences were obtained from gut tissue. The TCR was taken from a boy between 10 and 17 years old with mild ulcerative colitis. This chain's CDR3 is CASSSGGETQYF. CDR3 coding DNA: TGTGCCAGCAGCTCGGGGGGAGAGACCCAGTACTTC.